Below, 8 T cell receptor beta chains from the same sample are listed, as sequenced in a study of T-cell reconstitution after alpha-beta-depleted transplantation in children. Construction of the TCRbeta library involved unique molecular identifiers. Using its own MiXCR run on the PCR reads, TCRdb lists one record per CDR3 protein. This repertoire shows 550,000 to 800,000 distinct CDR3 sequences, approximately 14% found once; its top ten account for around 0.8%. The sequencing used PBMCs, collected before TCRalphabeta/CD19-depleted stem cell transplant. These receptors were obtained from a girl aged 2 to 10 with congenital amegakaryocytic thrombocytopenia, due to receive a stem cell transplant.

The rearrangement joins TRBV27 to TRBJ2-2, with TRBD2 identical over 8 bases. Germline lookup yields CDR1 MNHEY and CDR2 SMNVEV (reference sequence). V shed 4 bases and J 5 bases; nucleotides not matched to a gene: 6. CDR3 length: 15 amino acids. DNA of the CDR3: TGTGCCAGCAGTTACGTAGCGGGACGGACCGGGGAGCTGTTTTTT. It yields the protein CASSYVAGRTGELFF.

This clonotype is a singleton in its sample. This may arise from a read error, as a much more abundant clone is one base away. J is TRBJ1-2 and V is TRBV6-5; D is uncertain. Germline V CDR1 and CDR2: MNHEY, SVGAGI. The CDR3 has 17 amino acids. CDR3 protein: CASSSTYFPRKGYGDTF. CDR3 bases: TGTGCCAGCAGTTCAACCTACTTCCCGCGGAAAGGCTATGGCGACACCTTC.

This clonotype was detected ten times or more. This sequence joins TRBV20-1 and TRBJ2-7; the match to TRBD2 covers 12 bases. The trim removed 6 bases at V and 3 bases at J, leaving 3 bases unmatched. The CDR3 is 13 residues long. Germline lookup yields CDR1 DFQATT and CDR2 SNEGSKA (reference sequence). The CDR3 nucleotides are TGCAGTGCGAGACTAGCGGGAGTCTACGAGCAGTACTTC. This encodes CSARLAGVYEQYF.

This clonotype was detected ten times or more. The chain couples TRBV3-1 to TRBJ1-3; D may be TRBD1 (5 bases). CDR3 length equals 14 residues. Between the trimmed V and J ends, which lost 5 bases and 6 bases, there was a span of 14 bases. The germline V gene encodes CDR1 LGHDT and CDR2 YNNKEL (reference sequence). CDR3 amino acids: CASSYRQRANTIYF. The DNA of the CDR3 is TGTGCCAGCAGCTATCGACAGCGGGCAAACACCATATATTTT.

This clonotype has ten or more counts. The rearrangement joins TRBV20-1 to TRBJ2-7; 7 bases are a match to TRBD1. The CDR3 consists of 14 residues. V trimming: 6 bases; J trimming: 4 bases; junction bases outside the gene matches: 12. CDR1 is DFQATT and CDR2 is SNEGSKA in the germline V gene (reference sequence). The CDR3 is CSANRQGVWYEQYF. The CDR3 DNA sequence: TGCAGTGCGAACCGACAGGGAGTTTGGTACGAGCAGTACTTC.

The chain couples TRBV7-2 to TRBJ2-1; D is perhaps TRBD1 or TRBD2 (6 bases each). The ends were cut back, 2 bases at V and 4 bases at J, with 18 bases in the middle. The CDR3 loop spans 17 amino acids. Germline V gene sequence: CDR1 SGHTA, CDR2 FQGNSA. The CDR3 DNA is TGTGCCAGCAGCTTAAAGGGGGGAGTAGCGGTATACAATGAGCAGTTCTTC. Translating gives CASSLKGGVAVYNEQFF.

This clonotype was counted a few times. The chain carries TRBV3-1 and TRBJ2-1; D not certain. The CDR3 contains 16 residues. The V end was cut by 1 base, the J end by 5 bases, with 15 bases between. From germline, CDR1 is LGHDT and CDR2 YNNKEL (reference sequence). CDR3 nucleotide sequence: TGTGCCAGCAGCCAAGTTTACTCGCGCGCCGACAATGAGCAGTTCTTC. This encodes CASSQVYSRADNEQFF.

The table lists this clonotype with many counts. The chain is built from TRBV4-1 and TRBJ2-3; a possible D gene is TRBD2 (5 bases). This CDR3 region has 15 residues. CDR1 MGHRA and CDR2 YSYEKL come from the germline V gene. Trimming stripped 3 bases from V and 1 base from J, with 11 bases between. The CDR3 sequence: CASSQGERGTDTQYF. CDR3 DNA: TGCGCCAGCAGCCAGGGAGAGAGAGGCACAGATACGCAGTATTTT.